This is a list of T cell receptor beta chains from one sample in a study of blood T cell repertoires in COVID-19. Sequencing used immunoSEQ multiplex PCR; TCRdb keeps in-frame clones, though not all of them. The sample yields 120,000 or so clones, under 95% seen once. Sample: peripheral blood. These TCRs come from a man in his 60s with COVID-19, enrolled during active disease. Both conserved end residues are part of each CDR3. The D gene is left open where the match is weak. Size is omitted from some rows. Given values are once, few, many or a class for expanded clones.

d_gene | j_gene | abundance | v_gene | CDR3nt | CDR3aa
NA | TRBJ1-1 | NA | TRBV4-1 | TGCGCCAGCAGCTATTACCCCGCAGGGAACACTGAAGCTTTCTTT | CASSYYPAGNTEAFF
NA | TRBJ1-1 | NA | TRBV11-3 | TGTGCCAGCAGCTCCCCCGCGGGGATCTACACTGAAGCTTTCTTT | CASSSPAGIYTEAFF
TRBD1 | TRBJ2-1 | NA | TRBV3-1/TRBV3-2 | TGTGCCAGCAGCCAAGGACAGGGCAAAGGGAATGAGCAGTTCTTC | CASSQGQGKGNEQFF
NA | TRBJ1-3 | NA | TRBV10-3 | TGTGCCATCAGTAGACAGGGAAACACCATATATTTT | CAISRQGNTIYF
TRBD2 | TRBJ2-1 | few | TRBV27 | TGTGCCAGCAGTCTCCGTAGCGGGAGGGTGGCTGCCAATGAGCAGTTCTTC | CASSLRSGRVAANEQFF
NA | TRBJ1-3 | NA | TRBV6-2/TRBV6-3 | TGTGCCAGCAGTTACGTCAGATTCTCTGGAAACACCATATATTTT | CASSYVRFSGNTIYF
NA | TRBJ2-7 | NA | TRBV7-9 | TGTGCCAGCACAGACAGGAACTACGAGCAGTACTTC | CASTDRNYEQYF
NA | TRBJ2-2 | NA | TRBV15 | TGTGCCACCAGCCCTACGAGGACCGGGGAGCTGTTTTTT | CATSPTRTGELFF
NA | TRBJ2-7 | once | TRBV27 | TGTGCCAGCAGTTTATCCCATCCTACGCTACCCCACGAGCAGTACTTC | CASSLSHPTLPHEQYF
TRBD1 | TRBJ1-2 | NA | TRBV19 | TGTGCCAGTAGCCTAAGTCAGGGGGGAAGGGGCTATGGCTACACCTTC | CASSLSQGGRGYGYTF
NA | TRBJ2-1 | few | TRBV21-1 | TGTGCCAGCAGCAATCTGAGGGTCCCACGACACTCCTACAATGAGCAGTTCTTC | CASSNLRVPRHSYNEQFF
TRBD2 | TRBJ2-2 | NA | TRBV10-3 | TGTGCCAGTCAACCGGGACTAGCGCCCGGGGAGCTGTTTTTT | CASQPGLAPGELFF
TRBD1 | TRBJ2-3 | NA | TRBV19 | TGTGCCAGTAGTCCGGACAGGGAAGAAGATACGCAGTATTTT | CASSPDREEDTQYF
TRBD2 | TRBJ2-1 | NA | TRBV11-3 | TGTGCCAGCAGTATCCGACTAGCGCACTCCTACAATGAGCAGTTCTTC | CASSIRLAHSYNEQFF
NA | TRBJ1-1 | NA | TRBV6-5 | TGTGCCAGCAGTTACTCGACAGGCCGAGAGAACACTGAAGCTTTCTTT | CASSYSTGRENTEAFF
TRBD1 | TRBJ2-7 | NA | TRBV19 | TGTGCCAGTAGTATTCCGGGCGACAGGGCGGTCGAGCAGTACTTC | CASSIPGDRAVEQYF
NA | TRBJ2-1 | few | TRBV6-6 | TGTGCCAGCAGTCAATCTAGAGACAATGAGCAGTTCTTC | CASSQSRDNEQFF
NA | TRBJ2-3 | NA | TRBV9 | TGTGCCTCCGGGCTGGACTTCACAGATACGCAGTATTTT | CASGLDFTDTQYF
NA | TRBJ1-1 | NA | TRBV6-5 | TGTGCCAGCGAGGATAGGTTGTTGGAAGCTTTCTTT | CASEDRLLEAFF
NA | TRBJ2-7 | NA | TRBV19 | TGTGCCAGTAGCTCCGGGCCGGGGGCCTACGAGCAGTACTTC | CASSSGPGAYEQYF
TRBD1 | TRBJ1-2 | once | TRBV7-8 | TGTGCCAGCAGCTTCGGGACAGCAACCGCCTATGGCTACACCTTC | CASSFGTATAYGYTF
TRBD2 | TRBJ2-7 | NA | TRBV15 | TGTGCCACCAGCAGAGAAGGGCTAGCGGGAGGGAATTACGAGCAGTACTTC | CATSREGLAGGNYEQYF
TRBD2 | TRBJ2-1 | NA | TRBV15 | TGTGCCACCAGCAGAGATTCCGGGAGGGCCAATGAGCAGTTCTTC | CATSRDSGRANEQFF
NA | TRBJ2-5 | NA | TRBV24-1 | TGTGCCACCAGTGATGCCAGGGGTTCGCAAGAGACCCAGTACTTC | CATSDARGSQETQYF
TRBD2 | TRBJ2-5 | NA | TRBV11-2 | TGTGCCAGCAGCTTACGGCGGGGGGCCCAAGAGACCCAGTACTTC | CASSLRRGAQETQYF
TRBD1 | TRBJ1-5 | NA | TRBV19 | TGTGCCAGTAGTGCACAGGGGGCGGAGGGCAATCAGCCCCAGCATTTT | CASSAQGAEGNQPQHF
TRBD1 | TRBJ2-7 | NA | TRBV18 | TGTGCCAGCTCACCAATCGACAGGGGCTCCATTTACGAGCAGTACTTC | CASSPIDRGSIYEQYF
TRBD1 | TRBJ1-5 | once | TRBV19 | TGTGCCAGTAGTATAGTCCGGACAGGGAATCAGCCCCAGCATTTT | CASSIVRTGNQPQHF
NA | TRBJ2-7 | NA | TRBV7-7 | TGTGCCAGCAGCTTAGGCAGGGACTACGAGCAGTACTTC | CASSLGRDYEQYF
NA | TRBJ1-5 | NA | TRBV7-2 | TGTGCCAGCAGCTTAAGAGGGGGTGATCAGCCCCAGCATTTT | CASSLRGGDQPQHF
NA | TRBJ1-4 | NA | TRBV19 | TGTGCCAGTACCGAAGGGGGACCTAATGAAAAACTGTTTTTT | CASTEGGPNEKLFF
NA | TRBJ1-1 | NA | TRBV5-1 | TGCGCCAGCAGCTGGGAGGTTACAGGACCGACTTTTGAAGCTTTCTTT | CASSWEVTGPTFEAFF
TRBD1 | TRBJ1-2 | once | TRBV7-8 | TGTGCCAGCAGCTTGTCCGGGACAGGGGAATATGGCTACACCTTC | CASSLSGTGEYGYTF
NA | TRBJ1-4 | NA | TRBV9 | TGTGCCAGCAGCGAGGGGACTGAGAATGAAAAACTGTTTTTT | CASSEGTENEKLFF
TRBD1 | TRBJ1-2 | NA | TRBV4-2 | TGTGCCAGCAGTCAAGCCCTCCCATCAGGGGGCGGGGGCTACACCTTC | CASSQALPSGGGGYTF
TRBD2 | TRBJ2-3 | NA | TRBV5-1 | TGCGCCAGCAGTTCCGGGACTAGCGGAACAGATACGCAGTATTTT | CASSSGTSGTDTQYF
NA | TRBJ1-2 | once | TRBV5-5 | TGTGCCAGCAGCCAACAGACAGATCCCCTGAATGGCTACACCTTC | CASSQQTDPLNGYTF
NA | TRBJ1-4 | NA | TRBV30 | TGTGCCTGGAGTGTACATGGAGGGCCTAATGAAAAACTGTTTTTT | CAWSVHGGPNEKLFF
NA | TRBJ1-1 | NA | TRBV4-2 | TGTGCCAGCAGCCCTGCCGCGGGGGCAGGGAACACTGAAGCTTTCTTT | CASSPAAGAGNTEAFF
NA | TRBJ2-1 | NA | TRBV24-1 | TGTGCCACCAGTGACCCGTCCCGAGGGAATGAGCAGTTCTTC | CATSDPSRGNEQFF
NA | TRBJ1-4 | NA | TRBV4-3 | TGCGCCAGCAGCCAAGGGGGGCTCGGTGAAAAACTGTTTTTT | CASSQGGLGEKLFF
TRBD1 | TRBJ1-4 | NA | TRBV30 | TGTGCCTGGGACAGGGGACAGCCTAATGAAAAACTGTTTTTT | CAWDRGQPNEKLFF
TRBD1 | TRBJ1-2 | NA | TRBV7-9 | TGTGCCAGCAGCTTTGGCTCCGGGACAGGGGCCCCTTATGGCTACACCTTC | CASSFGSGTGAPYGYTF
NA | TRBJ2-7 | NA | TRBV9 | TGTGCCAGCAGCCAGGGGAGCGGCGGAGGCTACGAGCAGTACTTC | CASSQGSGGGYEQYF
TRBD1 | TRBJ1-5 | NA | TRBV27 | TGTGCCAGCAGTTTATTGGACAGGGGACTGGAGCCCCAGCATTTT | CASSLLDRGLEPQHF
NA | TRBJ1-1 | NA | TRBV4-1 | TGCGCCAGCAGAAAAAGCCAGGGGTTGAGTGAAGCTTTCTTT | CASRKSQGLSEAFF
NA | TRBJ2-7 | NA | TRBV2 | TGTGCCAGCAGTACAGGGTACGAGCAGTACTTC | CASSTGYEQYF
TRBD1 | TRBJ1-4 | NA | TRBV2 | TGTGCCAGCAGTGAATTAGGGACAGGGTTTGAAAAACTGTTTTTT | CASSELGTGFEKLFF
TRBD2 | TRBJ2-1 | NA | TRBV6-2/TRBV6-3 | TGTGCCAGCAGTTCCCCGGGACGGGGGGTCGATGAGCAGTTCTTC | CASSSPGRGVDEQFF
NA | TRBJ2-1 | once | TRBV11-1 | TGTGCCAGCAGCCAGCCAGGGAACTACAATGAGCAGTTCTTC | CASSQPGNYNEQFF
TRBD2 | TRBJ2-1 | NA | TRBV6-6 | TGTGCCAGCACCCGAAGCGGGAGGGCCGCCTACAATGAGCAGTTCTTC | CASTRSGRAAYNEQFF
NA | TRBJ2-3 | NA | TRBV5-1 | TGCGCCAGCAGCTTGGTGGGCTCCACAGATACGCAGTATTTT | CASSLVGSTDTQYF
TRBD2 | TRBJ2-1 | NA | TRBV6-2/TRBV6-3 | TGTGCCAGCAGTTATAGGAGCGGGATCTCTAATGAGCAGTTCTTC | CASSYRSGISNEQFF
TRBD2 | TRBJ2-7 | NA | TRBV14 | TGTGCCAGCAGCCCGAGACCTGGACTAGCGGGAGACGAGCAGTACTTC | CASSPRPGLAGDEQYF
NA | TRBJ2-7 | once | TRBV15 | TGTGCCACCAGCAGAGGACTAGGCGGCTCCTACGAGCAGTACTTC | CATSRGLGGSYEQYF
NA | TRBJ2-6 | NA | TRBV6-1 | TGTGCCAGCAGTGTTTACAGGAGCTCTGGGGCCAACGTCCTGACTTTC | CASSVYRSSGANVLTF
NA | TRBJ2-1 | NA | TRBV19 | TGTGCCAGTAGGATACAGGGAGGGGATGAGCAGTTCTTC | CASRIQGGDEQFF
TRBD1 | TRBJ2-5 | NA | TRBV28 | TGTGCCAGCAGTGCCCGACAGGGGAGTGGGGAGACCCAGTACTTC | CASSARQGSGETQYF
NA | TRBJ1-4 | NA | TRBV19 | TGTGCCAGTAGTATAGATCGGGGTGAAAAACTGTTTTTT | CASSIDRGEKLFF
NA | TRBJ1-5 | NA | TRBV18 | TGTGCCAGCTCACCGACAGATAGCAATCAGCCCCAGCATTTT | CASSPTDSNQPQHF